The sequence of this T cell receptor beta chain was determined in a study of T cell responses to AZD1222 COVID-19 vaccine. General study findings and limits: Increased Spike-specific TCR breadth and depth were observed after two AZD1222 doses.

As regards this clone: Its antigen is as yet unknown.

Here immunoSEQ multiplex PCR was the method, and the copy in TCRdb shows in-frame clones only, minus some. The sample lists about 170,000 clones, roughly 87% seen once, with approximately 1% in the top ten. There are 16 residues in the CDR3. The germline CDR1 and CDR2 sequences are ENHRY and SYGVKD. V was trimmed by 0 bases and J by 5 bases, leaving 14 bases between them. V usage is TRBV10-3 and J usage is TRBJ2-1; tentative D call: TRBD1 (6 bases). This clonotype was obtained from an adult who received the AZD1222 COVID-19 vaccine. The sample consisted of peripheral blood, taken 28 days after the second AZD1222 dose. This CDR3 reads CAISESNTAGDNEQFF. The CDR3, as DNA: TGTGCCATCAGTGAGTCGAACACAGCAGGGGACAATGAGCAGTTCTTC.